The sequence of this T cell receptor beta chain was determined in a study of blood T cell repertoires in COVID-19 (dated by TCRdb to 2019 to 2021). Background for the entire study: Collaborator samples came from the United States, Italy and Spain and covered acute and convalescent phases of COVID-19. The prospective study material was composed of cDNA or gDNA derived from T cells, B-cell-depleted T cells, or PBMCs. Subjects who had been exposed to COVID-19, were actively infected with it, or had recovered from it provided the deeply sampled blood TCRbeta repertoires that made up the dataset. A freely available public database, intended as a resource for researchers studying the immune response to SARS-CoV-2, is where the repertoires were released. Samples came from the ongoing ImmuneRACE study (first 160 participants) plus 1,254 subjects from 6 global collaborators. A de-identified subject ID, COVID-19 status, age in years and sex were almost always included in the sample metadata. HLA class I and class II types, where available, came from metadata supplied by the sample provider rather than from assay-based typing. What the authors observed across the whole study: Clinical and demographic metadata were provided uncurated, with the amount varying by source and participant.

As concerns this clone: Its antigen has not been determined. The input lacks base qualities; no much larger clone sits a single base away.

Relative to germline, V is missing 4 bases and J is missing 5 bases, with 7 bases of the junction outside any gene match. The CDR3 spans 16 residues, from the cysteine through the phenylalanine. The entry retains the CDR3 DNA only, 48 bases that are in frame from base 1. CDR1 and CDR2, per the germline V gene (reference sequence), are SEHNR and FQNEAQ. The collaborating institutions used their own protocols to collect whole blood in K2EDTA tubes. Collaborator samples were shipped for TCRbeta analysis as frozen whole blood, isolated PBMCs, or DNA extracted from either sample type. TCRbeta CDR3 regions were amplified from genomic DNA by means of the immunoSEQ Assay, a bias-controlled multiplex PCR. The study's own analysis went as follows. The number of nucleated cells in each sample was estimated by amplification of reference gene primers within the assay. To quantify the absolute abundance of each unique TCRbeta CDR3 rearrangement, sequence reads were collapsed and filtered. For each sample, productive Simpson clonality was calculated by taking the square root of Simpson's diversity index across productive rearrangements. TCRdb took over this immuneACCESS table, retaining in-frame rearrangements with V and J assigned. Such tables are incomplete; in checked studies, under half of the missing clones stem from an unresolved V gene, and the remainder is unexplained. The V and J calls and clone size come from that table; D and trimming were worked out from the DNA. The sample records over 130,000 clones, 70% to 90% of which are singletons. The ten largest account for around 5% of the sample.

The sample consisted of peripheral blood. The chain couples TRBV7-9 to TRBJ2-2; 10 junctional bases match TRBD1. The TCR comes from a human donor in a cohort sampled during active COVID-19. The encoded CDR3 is CASSSRQGAFTGELFF. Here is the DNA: TGTGCCAGCAGCTCCCGACAGGGGGCTTTTACCGGGGAGCTGTTTTTT.